This TCR beta chain appears in the sequencing data of a study of blood T cell repertoires in COVID-19. Study-wide context: Acute and convalescent COVID-19 samples came from the United States, Italy and Spain. PBMCs, B-cell-depleted T cells, or T cells provided the cDNA or gDNA that made up the material.

Original handling: Reference gene primer amplification gave nucleated cell count estimates. Measured with immunoSEQ multiplex PCR; TCRdb has only the in-frame clones, and not every one. D and trimming come from the DNA, and the V and J calls and clone size come from that table. This sample has roughly 150,000 clones, with under 90% found just once. Germline lookup yields CDR1 MNHEY and CDR2 SVGEGT. Trimming took 0 bases from V and 1 from J; bases not matched to a gene: 14. CDR3 size: 19 residues. Material: peripheral blood. This TCR came from a woman older than 75 with acute or convalescent COVID-19. This chain connects TRBV6-2 or TRBV6-3 to TRBJ2-5; 7 bases match TRBD1. The CDR3 bases are TGTGCCAGCAGTTACTCACGAGGGGGCGGACCTAGACCCCAAGAGACCCAGTACTTC. Translation: CASSYSRGGGPRPQETQYF.